Presented here are 5 T cell receptor beta chains from one specimen sequenced in a study of shared clonotypes between healthy human individuals. TCRdb keeps only in-frame clones here, not all; method: immunoSEQ multiplex PCR. The data show around 600,000 clones, about 95% seen once. Naive CD8 cells lacked CD45RO and underwent positive selection for CCR7, leaving out terminally differentiated effector memory CD45RA+ cells. Sequencing was carried out using naive CD8+ T cells sorted from blood. The receptors were gathered from a woman in her twenties or thirties in good health.

This chain links TRBV7-7 with TRBJ2-5; the match to TRBD2 covers 9 bases. The better agreement between TRBJ2-7 and the DNA end casts doubt on the J call. CDR1 is SSHAT, CDR2 FNYEAQ, per germline (reference sequence). The CDR3 covers 15 residues. The CDR3 sequence: CASSYRAGGIYEQYF. The DNA of the CDR3 is TGTGCCAGCAGCTACCGAGCGGGAGGAATCTACGAGCAGTACTTC.

The V and J genes are TRBV28 and TRBJ2-1; D gene ambiguous. Germline V gives CDR1 MDHEN, CDR2 SYDVKM. V gave up 10 bases and J gave up 4 bases, with 8 bases separating them. This CDR3 has 11 residues. The CDR3 DNA reads TGTGCCACCACTACGTACAATGAGCAGTTCTTC. Translating gives CATTTYNEQFF.

About this clone: This sample includes further DNA sequences coding for the same CDR3. The CDR3 here is CASSLAGGGYEQYF. As DNA, the CDR3 is TGTGCCAGCAGCTTAGCGGGCGGGGGCTACGAGCAGTACTTC. V and J are TRBV7-6 and TRBJ2-7, with 7 positions matching TRBD2. In germline, CDR1 is SGHVS, CDR2 FNYEAQ. V was clipped by 0 bases and J by 3 bases; unmatched bases: 2. There are 14 residues in the CDR3.

The chain links TRBV4-2 to TRBJ2-7, with a weak D call TRBD1 (7 bases). CDR3 size: 17 residues. Germline-derived CDR1 and CDR2 are LGHNA and YNFKEQ. V was pared by 2 bases and J by 5 bases, with 22 bases between. The CDR3 spells CASSQRSGGTEDDEQYF. The CDR3 DNA sequence: TGTGCCAGCAGCCAAAGATCAGGCGGGACAGAGGATGACGAGCAGTACTTC.

This chain joins TRBV29-1 and TRBJ2-7, with TRBD1 matching over 11 bases. Looked up from germline, CDR1 is SQVTM and CDR2 is ANQGSEA. The V gene end was trimmed by 4 bases and the J gene end by 3 bases; junction bases not matched to a gene: 2. The CDR3 loop spans 13 amino acids. CDR3 region: CSVAGTGGYEQYF. For the CDR3, the DNA is TGCAGCGTTGCCGGGACAGGGGGCTACGAGCAGTACTTC.